What follows is one TCR beta chain and its context. Sequencing used immunoSEQ multiplex PCR; TCRdb keeps in-frame clones, though not all of them. The sample yields 95,000 or so clones, 86% seen once. The V and J ends lost 7 bases and 5 bases respectively, with 12 bases between them. The germline gives CDR1 SGHRS, CDR2 YFSETQ. This CDR3 spans 12 amino acids. This sample was taken from a study of radiation and T cells in renal cell carcinoma. Time point denoted: baseline pretreatment blood. Sample treatment: 15 Gy SBRT to primary tumor, nephrectomy 4 weeks later. This TCR was sampled from a man aged 45-65 years with renal cell carcinoma. This rearrangement joins TRBV5-1 to TRBJ2-5; D possibly corresponds to TRBD1 (6 bases). Sequenced here: blood, sampled from a patient whose treatment included radiotherapy and nephrectomy. The CDR3 region has the DNA TGCGCCAGCTCAGGGGTGTTGGAGACCCAGTACTTC. It encodes CASSGVLETQYF.